These 23 T cell receptor beta chains were all obtained from the same sample, sequenced in a study of PD-L1 blockade in urothelial cancer. Produced via immunoSEQ multiplex PCR; TCRdb's table is partial and in-frame only. In the table there are some 100,000 clones, over 80% of which are singletons. Sample: PBMCs, taken around atezolizumab (anti-PD-L1) treatment. These receptors all stem from a woman older than 75 with urothelial cancer.

The chain joins TRBV5-4 to TRBJ2-5; TRBD1 agrees at 7 bases. The CDR3 consists of 16 residues. J gave up 5 bases and V 4 bases, and 14 bases lay outside the gene matches. The germline V gene has CDR1 SGHNT and CDR2 YYREEE (reference sequence). For the CDR3, the DNA is TGTGCCAGCAGCGGACCGACAACTACAGGGGTCGAGACCCAGTACTTC. Protein: CASSGPTTTGVETQYF.

V and J are TRBV18 and TRBJ2-7; 9 bases are a match to TRBD1. The CDR3 sequence is 14 residues long. CDR1 KGHSH and CDR2 LQKENI come from the germline V gene. V was pared by 5 bases and J by 5 bases, with 7 bases of the junction left unmatched. The DNA for the CDR3 is TGTGCCAGCTCAGATTGGGACAGGGTGGACGAGCAGTACTTC. It codes for CASSDWDRVDEQYF.

This clone was seen once. The J gene is TRBJ2-7, the V gene TRBV5-8; D is undetermined. Trimming left V 4 bases short and J 7 bases short, with 21 bases between. Germline V gene data show CDR1 as SGHTS and CDR2 as YDEGEE. The CDR3 sequence is 15 residues long. CDR3 amino acids: CASSPGLTSNGEQYF. The DNA for the CDR3 is TGTGCCAGCAGCCCAGGCCTGACAAGCAACGGTGAGCAGTACTTC.

This chain joins TRBV7-8 and TRBJ2-2, with 8 positions matching TRBD1. The CDR3 loop spans 16 amino acids. J gave up 7 bases and V 4 bases, and 11 bases lay outside the gene matches. Germline values: CDR1 SGHVS, CDR2 FQNEAQ. In DNA, the CDR3 is TGTGCCAGCAGCTGGATGACACCCGGGACAGGCGGGGAGCTGTTTTTT. Protein: CASSWMTPGTGGELFF.

V and J are TRBV5-1 and TRBJ2-7; no firm D call. From germline, CDR1 is SGHRS and CDR2 YFSETQ. This CDR3 region has 15 residues. V was pared by 0 bases and J by 3 bases, with 13 bases between. The CDR3 protein is CASSLDFQDDYEQYF. CDR3 DNA sequence: TGCGCCAGCAGCTTGGACTTCCAAGATGACTACGAGCAGTACTTC.

The CDR3 sequence: CASKTPGRTEPQHF. As DNA, the CDR3 is TGTGCCAGCAAAACACCGGGACGGACAGAGCCCCAGCATTTT. This rearrangement joins TRBV28 to TRBJ1-5; weak D call: TRBD1 (6 bases). Germline loops: CDR1 MDHEN, CDR2 SYDVKM. There are 14 residues in the CDR3. Trimming took 7 bases from V and 8 from J, leaving 18 bases between them.

The chain employs TRBV18 and TRBJ1-1, with D maybe TRBD1 (6 bases). V was clipped by 3 bases and J by 4 bases, with 12 bases between them. The CDR3 has 14 residues. In germline, CDR1 is KGHSH, CDR2 LQKENI. CDR3 sequence reads: CASSPAQGGTEAFF. CDR3 nucleotide sequence: TGTGCCAGCTCACCGGCACAGGGCGGCACTGAAGCTTTCTTT.

The chain recombines TRBV30 with TRBJ2-7; TRBD2 is a possible D gene (6 bases). Trimming left V 4 bases short and J 4 bases short, with 11 bases between. CDR1 and CDR2 from the germline V gene are GTSNPN and SVGIG (reference sequence). The CDR3 loop spans 12 amino acids. DNA for the CDR3: TGTGCCTGGACTGAGGGAGGTTACGAGCAGTACTTC. Protein: CAWTEGGYEQYF.

This chain joins TRBV7-2 and TRBJ2-1; possible D gene TRBD2, 5 bases. Germline values: CDR1 SGHTA, CDR2 FQGNSA. V shed 6 bases and J shed 4 bases, with 13 bases lying between them. The CDR3 has 14 amino acids. CDR3 region: CASRHSEAYNEQFF. The CDR3 nucleotides are TGTGCCAGCAGGCATAGCGAGGCTTACAATGAGCAGTTCTTC.

The chain uses TRBV6-6 and TRBJ2-5; D gene unclear. The length of the CDR3 is 14 residues. Trimming pared 0 bases from V and 2 bases from J, leaving 7 bases between. CDR1 and CDR2 (germline): MNHNY, SVGAGI (reference sequence). CDR3 DNA sequence: TGTGCCAGCAGTTACTCGTTATTTCAAGAGACCCAGTACTTC. Its translation is CASSYSLFQETQYF.

The chain is built from TRBV2 and TRBJ2-1; D might be TRBD2 (5 bases). Germline V CDR1 and CDR2: SNHLY, FYNNEI. Trimming removed 7 bases from V and 10 bases from J, with 20 bases in between. This CDR3 region has 14 residues. CDR3 nucleotides: TGTGCCAGCATAGCAGATCGCGGGCGATACGAGCAGTTCTTC. The encoded protein is CASIADRGRYEQFF.

This clone was observed once. The chain links TRBV28 to TRBJ1-5; 8 nucleotides match TRBD1. The trim removed 6 bases at V and 6 bases at J, leaving 10 bases unmatched. This CDR3 has 15 amino acids. Germline loops: CDR1 MDHEN, CDR2 SYDVKM. The CDR3 coding sequence is TGTGCCAGCAGCCCCGGACAGGGAGTAGGTCAGCCCCAGCATTTT. Translation: CASSPGQGVGQPQHF.

V and J are TRBV11-3 and TRBJ2-7, with TRBD2 matching 9 bases. V was clipped by 6 bases and J by 6 bases; unmatched bases: 6. Germline V gene sequence: CDR1 SGHNT, CDR2 YENEEA. CDR3 length: 13 amino acids. CDR3 sequence: CASSNSGSGEQYF. DNA for the CDR3: TGTGCCAGCAGTAATAGCGGGAGTGGCGAGCAGTACTTC.

The chain links TRBV6-5 to TRBJ1-2; D uncertain. Trimming removed 4 bases at V and 7 bases at J, with 10 bases between. The CDR3 runs to 12 residues. Germline CDR1 and CDR2: MNHEY and SVGAGI. CDR3 sequence reads: CASSSFAGGYTF. The CDR3 bases are TGTGCCAGCAGTTCATTTGCGGGTGGCTACACCTTC.

This clone was observed a handful of times. CDR3 loop: CASNSLVTGTGELFF. For the CDR3, the DNA is TGTGCCAGCAATTCGCTCGTCACGGGGACCGGGGAGCTGTTTTTT. This sequence joins TRBV2 and TRBJ2-2; D might be TRBD2 (5 bases). The CDR3 totals 15 residues. V was pared by 7 bases and J by 5 bases, with 17 bases between. Looked up from germline, CDR1 is SNHLY and CDR2 is FYNNEI.

The gene calls are TRBV19 and TRBJ1-3; possible D gene TRBD1, 5 bases. V was trimmed by 6 bases and J by 0 bases, leaving 12 bases between them. The CDR3 is 15 residues long. Germline CDR1 is LNHDA and CDR2 is SQIVND (reference sequence). The CDR3 sequence: CASSTGGSSGNTIYF. The CDR3 coding sequence is TGTGCCAGTAGCACCGGGGGGAGCTCTGGAAACACCATATATTTT.

V usage is TRBV5-8 and J usage is TRBJ2-1; no reliable D call. The CDR3 is 15 amino acids. Per germline, CDR1 SGHTS and CDR2 YDEGEE. The germline V and J ends were trimmed by 1 base and 7 bases, with 15 bases remaining between them. The CDR3 DNA sequence: TGTGCCAGCAGCTTGACAATCCCCACGAGGAATGAGCAGTTCTTC. It translates to CASSLTIPTRNEQFF.

The chain employs TRBV11-2 and TRBJ2-5, with TRBD2 matching 9 bases. The CDR3 length is 14 residues. Germline CDR1 reads SGHAT; CDR2 reads FQNNGV. V shed 1 base and J 5 bases; nucleotides not matched to a gene: 2. CDR3 nucleotide sequence: TGTGCCAGCAGCTTAGGGGCGGGAGGGGAGACCCAGTACTTC. Protein sequence: CASSLGAGGETQYF.

This chain connects TRBV2 to TRBJ1-1, with D possibly TRBD1 on 5 matching bases. Germline V gene lookup returns CDR1 SNHLY and CDR2 FYNNEI. CDR3 size: 14 residues. The ends were cut back, 6 bases at V and 4 bases at J, with 15 bases in the middle. The CDR3: CASRVGTGGTEAFF. The DNA of the CDR3 is TGTGCCAGCAGGGTGGGGACGGGGGGCACTGAAGCTTTCTTT. Based on the CDR3 plus reference TRBV2 and TRBJ1-1, the full variable domain is EPEVTQTPSHQVTQMGQEVILRCVPISNHLYFYWYRQILGQKVEFLVSFYNNEISEKSEIFDDQFSVERPDGSNFTLKIRSTKLEDSAMYFCASRVGTGGTEAFFGQGTRLTVV.

J is TRBJ2-7 and V is TRBV15; 7 bases line up with TRBD2. The CDR3 consists of 15 residues. The V segment lost 3 bases and the J segment 5 bases; nucleotides outside the gene matches: 10. CDR1 is LNHNV and CDR2 is YYDKDF in the germline V gene (reference sequence). CDR3 bases: TGTGCCACCAGCAGTCCGCGGGAGAGGGCTGACGAGCAGTACTTC. It yields the protein CATSSPRERADEQYF.

The J gene is TRBJ1-4, the V gene TRBV5-4; D unresolved. The V and J ends lost 2 bases and 3 bases respectively, with 8 bases between them. The length of the CDR3 is 14 residues. Germline CDR1 and CDR2: SGHNT and YYREEE (reference sequence). CDR3: CASSFWESNEKLFF. CDR3 sequence (DNA): TGTGCCAGCAGCTTCTGGGAGTCTAATGAAAAACTGTTTTTT.

This clone showed up just a few times. The V gene is TRBV28, the J gene TRBJ1-1; 9 positions agree with TRBD1. CDR1 and CDR2 (germline): MDHEN, SYDVKM. The CDR3 loop spans 14 amino acids. After removal of 6 bases from V and 4 bases from J, the junction contained 6 bases not matched to a gene. The CDR3 region is CASSGQGSGTEAFF. CDR3 nucleotides: TGTGCCAGCAGCGGACAGGGGTCAGGCACTGAAGCTTTCTTT.

The chain recombines TRBV2 with TRBJ1-1, with no clear D. V lost 3 bases to trimming and J lost 1 base, with 9 bases between them. The CDR3 totals 14 residues. Germline-derived CDR1 and CDR2 are SNHLY and FYNNEI. CDR3 DNA sequence: TGTGCCAGCAGTGACGGTGGAGAGAACACTGAAGCTTTCTTT. Translated, it gives CASSDGGENTEAFF.